A selection of T cell receptor beta chains follows, all from one sample in a study of shared clonotypes between healthy human individuals. Assay used: immunoSEQ multiplex PCR; TCRdb lists only in-frame clones, some missing. There are roughly 2.1 million clones in the sample; approximately 94% occur only once, and about 1.8% lies in the top ten. The specimen was naive CD8+ T cells from PBMCs. The receptors were gathered from a man aged 18 to 29 in good health. Some clones in this sample may be carry-over from other donors' samples. Each CDR3 is given with its conserved first and last residue. D genes are given only for firm matches. Part of the rows lack a size; the others show once, few, many or a class for expanded clones.

v_call,clone_size,j_call,d_call,cdr3_nt,cdr3_aa
TRBV10-3,-,TRBJ2-3,-,TGTGCCATCAGTGAAGAGCGGACGCAGTATTTT,CAISEERTQYF
TRBV9,-,TRBJ2-7,-,TGTGCCAGCAGCGTAGGGGGATCCTACGAGCAGTACTTC,CASSVGGSYEQYF
TRBV5-1,-,TRBJ2-1,-,TGCGCCAGCAGCTCGGACCCGGAGGACCTGAGCTCCTACAATGAGCAGTTCTTC,CASSSDPEDLSSYNEQFF
TRBV7-2,-,TRBJ2-7,-,TGTGCCAGCAGACCCCGACTTGTCTACGAGCAGTACTTC,CASRPRLVYEQYF
TRBV19,-,TRBJ2-3,TRBD2,TGTGCCAGTACCCCGGGACTAGCCGTCACAGATACGCAGTATTTT,CASTPGLAVTDTQYF
TRBV28,-,TRBJ2-2,-,TGTGCCAGCAGTTTTGTAGGGGACACCGGGGAGCTGTTTTTT,CASSFVGDTGELFF
TRBV14,-,TRBJ2-7,-,TGTGCCAGCAGCCAGATGAAGGGCTCCTACGAGCAGTACTTC,CASSQMKGSYEQYF
TRBV28,-,TRBJ2-7,-,TGTGCCACCCAGCAACCGGGTGAGCAGTACTTC,CATQQPGEQYF
TRBV7-2,-,TRBJ2-1,-,TGTGCCAGCAGCCAGATGCGGGGAAGTGAGCAGTTCTTC,CASSQMRGSEQFF
TRBV29-1,-,TRBJ2-7,-,TGCAGCGTTGTGGTCGGGACCAACTCCTACGAGCAGTACTTC,CSVVVGTNSYEQYF
TRBV27,-,TRBJ2-1,TRBD2,TGTGCCAGCAGTCCACTAGCGGGGTCCCGGGATGAGCAGTTCTTC,CASSPLAGSRDEQFF
TRBV28,once,TRBJ2-1,-,TGTGCCAGCAGTTTGTCGGACCCTGCCAACGATGAGCAGTTCTTC,CASSLSDPANDEQFF
TRBV13,-,TRBJ1-1,-,TGTGCCAGCAGCTTAGAGGGGTCAGAGGTCGAAGCTTTCTTT,CASSLEGSEVEAFF